Listed here are 19 T cell receptor beta chains from one sample, sequenced in a study of T cells in Graves' hyperthyroidism and ophthalmopathy. The CDR3 regions of TCR beta were amplified from RNA transcripts. A set of HTBI primers served as the primers for a first-round RT-PCR of the TCR CDR3. In TCRdb, the multiplex PCR reads were re-called with MiXCR into one record per CDR3 protein. Of approximately 300,000 distinct CDR3 sequences in the sample, roughly 18% are singletons; the top ten hold less than 45%. Sequences were obtained from blood. These TCRs come from a man aged 45-65 years with Graves' ophthalmopathy.

This clonotype has just a few counts. CDR3 residues: CASSESGQSYYGYTF. The CDR3 region has the DNA TGTGCCAGCAGTGAAAGCGGACAGTCTTACTATGGCTACACCTTC. V is TRBV25-1 and J is TRBJ1-2, with a weak D call TRBD1 (6 bases). Germline assignment: CDR1 MGHDK and CDR2 SYGVNS. This CDR3 comprises 15 residues. V was trimmed by 2 bases and J by 3 bases, leaving 13 bases between them.

This clonotype was picked up a small number of times. The chain recombines TRBV4-1 with TRBJ2-5, with 10 bases matching TRBD1. This CDR3 has 17 amino acids. With V trimmed by 2 bases and J by 3 bases, 9 bases remained unmatched. Germline CDR1 is MGHRA and CDR2 is YSYEKL. In DNA, the CDR3 is TGCGCCAGCAGCCAATTGGACAGGGGGTGGGCGAAAGAGACCCAGTACTTC. Its protein is CASSQLDRGWAKETQYF.

The chain combines TRBV29-1 with TRBJ2-7; D is unclear. CDR1 SQVTM and CDR2 ANQGSEA come from the germline V gene. This CDR3 contains 13 residues. V was cut by 7 bases and J by 2 bases, with 15 bases left in between. The CDR3 nucleotides read TGCAGCGCCGGTGCTTCGGATACCTACGAGCAGTACTTC. Amino acid sequence: CSAGASDTYEQYF.

The chain is built from TRBV11-3 and TRBJ1-1; D is undetermined. The germline V gene encodes CDR1 SGHNT and CDR2 YENEEA. The CDR3 consists of 13 residues. V lost 5 bases and J 1 base, leaving 8 bases between the germline ends. CDR3 protein: CASSQVTNTEAFF. In DNA form, the CDR3 reads TGTGCCAGCAGCCAAGTGACGAACACTGAAGCTTTCTTT.

The chain uses TRBV5-1 and TRBJ2-2; 10 bases fit TRBD1. Per the germline V gene, CDR1 is SGHRS and CDR2 is YFSETQ. The CDR3 has 16 amino acids. V lost 4 bases, J lost 5 bases, and 8 bases stayed unmatched. The CDR3 loop reads CASSQRQGADTGELFF. The CDR3 bases are TGCGCCAGCAGCCAAAGACAGGGGGCAGATACCGGGGAGCTGTTTTTT.

This clonotype has just a few counts. The rearrangement joins TRBV2 to TRBJ2-7; TRBD1 matches at 7 bases. Germline CDR1 and CDR2: SNHLY and FYNNEI. Trimming at V came to 7 bases and at J to 1 base, leaving 10 bases not matched to a gene. There are 15 residues in the CDR3. CDR3 region: CASKAFRDSSYEQYF. CDR3 nucleotide sequence: TGTGCCAGCAAAGCCTTTAGGGACAGTTCCTACGAGCAGTACTTC. The full variable domain, in which reference TRBV2 and TRBJ2-7 provide the parts outside the CDR3, is EPEVTQTPSHQVTQMGQEVILRCVPISNHLYFYWYRQILGQKVEFLVSFYNNEISEKSEIFDDQFSVERPDGSNFTLKIRSTKLEDSAMYFCASKAFRDSSYEQYFGPGTRLTVT.

In its sample, this clonotype was seen a few times. This chain joins TRBV20-1 and TRBJ2-6; 8 bases are shared with TRBD1. The junction had 4 bases not matched to a gene; V was cut back by 5 bases and J by 4 bases. Per germline, CDR1 DFQATT and CDR2 SNEGSKA (reference sequence). The CDR3 covers 14 residues. The CDR3 DNA sequence: TGCAGTGCTCGCAGGGGGCGGGGGGCCAACGTCCTGACTTTC. It specifies CSARRGRGANVLTF.

This clonotype was detected once. This sequence joins TRBV19 and TRBJ2-5, with 7 nucleotides matching TRBD1. V gave up 3 bases and J gave up 2 bases; unmatched junction bases: 3. The V gene's germline CDR1 is LNHDA and CDR2 SQIVND (reference sequence). The CDR3 is made up of 14 amino acids. This CDR3 reads CASSIRDSQETQYF. The DNA of the CDR3 is TGTGCCAGTAGTATTCGGGACAGTCAAGAGACCCAGTACTTC.

The V and J genes are TRBV4-3 and TRBJ1-4, with D maybe TRBD1 (5 bases). Germline assignment: CDR1 LGHNA and CDR2 YSLEER. V was cut by 1 base and J by 3 bases, with 9 bases left in between. This CDR3 contains 15 residues. This CDR3 reads CASSQGTRPNEKLFF. In nucleotides, the CDR3 is TGCGCCAGCAGCCAAGGGACAAGGCCTAATGAAAAACTGTTTTTT.

This clonotype was found many times. The V gene is TRBV12-3 or TRBV12-4, the J gene TRBJ1-5, with D hard to call. The V gene lost 1 base and the J gene lost 6 bases, with 7 bases spanning the gap. This CDR3 is built from 13 residues. Written as DNA, the CDR3 is TGTGCCAGCAGTTTAGGGGGAGCTCAGCCCCAGCATTTT. This translates into CASSLGGAQPQHF.

The V gene is TRBV6-6, the J gene TRBJ2-7; D may be TRBD1 (6 bases). The CDR3 spans 14 residues. CDR1 and CDR2 (germline): MNHNY, SVGAGI (reference sequence). Trimming left V 0 bases short and J 2 bases short, with 8 bases between. The CDR3 region has the DNA TGTGCCAGCAGTTACTCGTGGGACACCTACGAGCAGTACTTC. Translating gives CASSYSWDTYEQYF.

This clonotype was seen many times. The CDR3 loop reads CASSLDLLQFF. The CDR3 nucleotides are TGTGCCAGCAGCTTAGATCTATTGCAGTTCTTC. The V and J genes are TRBV11-2 and TRBJ2-1; D is uncertain. The CDR3 extends over 11 amino acids. The V end was cut by 0 bases, the J end by 12 bases, with 6 bases between. Per the germline V gene, CDR1 is SGHAT and CDR2 is FQNNGV.

This sequence joins TRBV20-1 and TRBJ1-1; D remains unclear. CDR3 length: 10 residues. The germline V gene encodes CDR1 DFQATT and CDR2 SNEGSKA (reference sequence). V was pared by 5 bases and J by 2 bases, with 3 bases between. Written as DNA, the CDR3 is TGCAGTGCTCCAAACACTGAAGCTTTCTTT. Its protein product is CSAPNTEAFF.

V and J are TRBV30 and TRBJ2-5, with TRBD1 identical over 8 bases. V shed 1 base, J shed 5 bases, and the junction held 9 bases outside the gene matches. This CDR3 has 15 residues. Germline V gene data show CDR1 as GTSNPN and CDR2 as SVGIG (reference sequence). In DNA, the CDR3 is TGTGCCTGGAGTGAGGGGCAGGGGGCGTTGGAGACCCAGTACTTC. Encoded protein: CAWSEGQGALETQYF. Full variable domain (missing parts from reference TRBV30 and TRBJ2-5): SQTIHQWPATLVQPVGSPLSLECTVEGTSNPNLYWYRQAAGRGLQLLFYSVGIGQISSEVPQNLSASRPQDRQFILSSKKLLLSDSGFYLCAWSEGQGALETQYFGPGTRLLVL.

The V call is TRBV6-1, the J call TRBJ2-7, with 11 bases lining up with TRBD2. Germline trimming cut 4 bases from V and 2 bases from J; bases unmatched to any gene: 4. Germline V gene sequence: CDR1 MNHNS, CDR2 SASEGT. The CDR3 sequence is 15 residues long. The chain's CDR3 is CASSATSGGTYEQYF. The CDR3 DNA follows: TGTGCCAGCAGTGCCACTAGCGGGGGAACCTACGAGCAGTACTTC.

This clonotype was detected only a few times. The chain employs TRBV6-6 and TRBJ2-7, with TRBD2 matching 11 bases. Germline loops: CDR1 MNHNY, CDR2 SVGAGI (reference sequence). The CDR3 contains 15 residues. With 2 bases clipped from V and 4 bases from J, the junction kept 4 bases outside the gene matches. The CDR3 nucleotides read TGTGCCAGCAGTTACGGGTCTAGCGGGAGGTACGAGCAGTACTTC. Its protein product is CASSYGSSGRYEQYF.

This clonotype was counted between two and nine times. The J gene is TRBJ2-7, the V gene TRBV4-1; D is ambiguous. In germline, CDR1 is MGHRA, CDR2 YSYEKL. Trimming took 0 bases from V and 2 from J, leaving 11 bases between them. The CDR3 is 15 amino acids. CDR3 residues: CASSQDGGSTYEQYF. The DNA for the CDR3 is TGCGCCAGCAGCCAAGATGGCGGCAGTACCTACGAGCAGTACTTC.

This clonotype was seen more than once but under ten times. The chain combines TRBV28 with TRBJ2-5; TRBD1 matches 7 bases. This CDR3 is built from 16 residues. V lost 6 bases, J lost 7 bases, and 17 bases stayed unmatched. The germline V gene encodes CDR1 MDHEN and CDR2 SYDVKM. CDR3 protein: CASRSIQGPDLGTQYF. In nucleotides, the CDR3 is TGTGCCAGCAGATCAATACAGGGGCCGGACCTTGGGACCCAGTACTTC.

The chain uses TRBV10-2 and TRBJ2-6; a weak D match, TRBD2 (6 bases). This CDR3 contains 16 residues. Germline V gives CDR1 WSHSY, CDR2 SAAADI. V dropped 8 bases and J dropped 4 bases, with 18 bases sitting between them. In nucleotides, the CDR3 is TGCGCCAGCGGAGGGGACCTGGGCGCGGGGGCCAACGTCCTGACTTTC. As protein: CASGGDLGAGANVLTF.